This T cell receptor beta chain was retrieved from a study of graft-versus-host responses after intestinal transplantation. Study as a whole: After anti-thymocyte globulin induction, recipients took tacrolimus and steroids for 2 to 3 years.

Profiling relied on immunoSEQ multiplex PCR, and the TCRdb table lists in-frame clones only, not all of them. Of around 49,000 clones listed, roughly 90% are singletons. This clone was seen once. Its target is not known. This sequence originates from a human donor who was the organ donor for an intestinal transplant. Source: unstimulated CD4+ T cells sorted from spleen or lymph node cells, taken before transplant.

This CDR3 is CASSPKYRSTSGSTDTQYF. The DNA of the CDR3 is TGTGCCAGCAGCCCTAAATATCGCTCGACTAGCGGGAGCACAGATACGCAGTATTTT. This chain uses TRBV11-2 with TRBJ2-3; 10 bases map to TRBD2. This CDR3 has 19 amino acids. Germline V gene lookup returns CDR1 SGHAT and CDR2 FQNNGV. V lost 5 bases and J lost 0; bases outside the gene matches: 14.